This is a list of T cell receptor beta chains from one sample in a study of T-cell reconstitution after alpha-beta-depleted transplantation in children. TCRdb passed the PCR reads through MiXCR, listing each CDR3 protein once. The sample has approximately 510,000 distinct CDR3 sequences, approximately 20% seen once. Material: PBMCs from the stem cell graft donor, obtained from the stem cell graft. These receptors were obtained from a human donor who donated a stem cell graft to a child with acute lymphoblastic leukemia. Each CDR3 is given with its conserved first and last residue. Each record gives: J gene, clone size, V gene, D gene, CDR3 protein, CDR3 DNA. A D gene is named only where the DNA matches it firmly. Part of the rows lack a size; the others show once, few, many or a class for expanded clones.

>TRBJ2-7|few|TRBV14|TRBD2
CASSQRTSGRIHSYEQYF
TGTGCCAGCAGCCAACGGACTAGCGGGAGGATTCACTCCTACGAGCAGTACTTC
>TRBJ1-5|NA|TRBV5-1|NA
CASSLGDGNQPQHF
TGCGCCAGCAGCTTGGGGGACGGAAATCAGCCCCAGCATTTT
>TRBJ2-1|few|TRBV12-3/TRBV12-4|TRBD2
CASSSLTSVGEQFF
TGTGCCAGCAGTTCCCTAACTAGCGTAGGTGAGCAGTTCTTC
>TRBJ1-2|NA|TRBV7-9|NA
CASSLGEAYGYTF
TGTGCCAGCAGCCTGGGGGAGGCCTATGGCTACACCTTC
>TRBJ1-2|NA|TRBV15|NA
CATSRDRAAGYTF
TGTGCCACCAGCAGAGATCGGGCAGCTGGCTACACCTTC
>TRBJ2-7|NA|TRBV5-6|TRBD1
CASSLTSDRASYEQYF
TGTGCCAGCAGCTTGACGTCGGACAGGGCCTCCTACGAGCAGTACTTC
>TRBJ2-7|NA|TRBV25-1|NA
CASSHFNRDHEQYF
TGTGCCAGCAGCCATTTTAACAGGGATCACGAGCAGTACTTC
>TRBJ2-1|many|TRBV7-8|TRBD1
CASSKNRDRGNEQFF
TGTGCCAGCAGCAAAAACCGGGACAGGGGCAATGAGCAGTTCTTC
>TRBJ2-3|NA|TRBV4-1|NA
CASSQGGARGAGDTQYF
TGCGCCAGCAGCCAAGGCGGCGCTCGGGGGGCCGGAGATACGCAGTATTTT
>TRBJ2-1|NA|TRBV4-1|TRBD2
CASRTSGTSGRAGNEQFF
TGCGCCAGCAGAACCTCCGGGACTAGCGGGAGGGCCGGGAATGAGCAGTTCTTC
>TRBJ1-2|NA|TRBV29-1|TRBD1
CSVEDEGAYGYTF
TGCAGCGTTGAAGACGAGGGGGCCTATGGCTACACCTTC
>TRBJ2-4|few|TRBV4-1|TRBD1
CASSQLRAHRGAKNIQYF
TGCGCCAGCAGCCAACTCCGAGCACACAGGGGAGCCAAAAACATTCAGTACTTC
>TRBJ2-6|many|TRBV27|NA
CASSLSSGANVLTF
TGTGCCAGCAGCCTTAGCTCTGGGGCCAACGTCCTGACTTTC
>TRBJ1-5|few|TRBV5-6|NA
CASSLRGFGQPQHF
TGTGCCAGCAGCTTGAGAGGGTTCGGTCAGCCCCAGCATTTT
>TRBJ2-2|NA|TRBV12-3/TRBV12-4|NA
CASRYQRVSNTGELFF
TGTGCCAGCAGGTATCAGCGGGTCTCGAACACCGGGGAGCTGTTTTTT
>TRBJ1-5|NA|TRBV7-2|NA
CASSLVSGIQPQHF
TGTGCCAGCAGCTTAGTCTCAGGGATCCAGCCCCAGCATTTT
>TRBJ2-3|NA|TRBV5-1|NA
CASSSIAVGTDTQYF
TGCGCCAGCAGCTCGATAGCGGTTGGCACAGATACGCAGTATTTT
>TRBJ2-7|NA|TRBV29-1|NA
CSVESMTSRGYEQYF
TGCAGCGTTGAAAGTATGACTAGCAGGGGCTACGAGCAGTACTTC
>TRBJ1-1|few|TRBV5-1|NA
CASRFPGDEAFF
TGCGCCAGCAGGTTTCCGGGGGACGAAGCTTTCTTT
>TRBJ2-3|NA|TRBV5-1|TRBD1
CASNRDRGTDTQYF
TGCGCCAGCAATCGGGACAGGGGAACAGATACGCAGTATTTT
>TRBJ2-2|few|TRBV7-3|NA
CASSLRPMGGELFF
TGTGCCAGCAGCTTACGCCCCATGGGCGGGGAGCTGTTTTTT
>TRBJ2-7|NA|TRBV13|NA
CASSLGRVGLLIKSRWGHEQYF
TGTGCCAGCAGTTTAGGCCGGGTGGGGTTGCTAATAAAATCCCGCTGGGGGCACGAGCAGTACTTC
>TRBJ1-2|NA|TRBV9|NA
CASSVNRELNYGYTF
TGTGCCAGCAGCGTAAACAGGGAACTTAACTATGGCTACACCTTC
>TRBJ2-3|few|TRBV29-1|TRBD2
CSVELAGGGDTQYF
TGCAGCGTTGAACTAGCGGGAGGTGGAGATACGCAGTATTTT
>TRBJ2-1|NA|TRBV5-1|TRBD2
CASSLEWASGSLVYYNEQFF
TGCGCCAGCAGCTTGGAATGGGCTAGCGGGAGTCTCGTTTACTACAATGAGCAGTTCTTC
>TRBJ2-3|NA|TRBV29-1|NA
CSVEVGGSHHTQYF
TGCAGCGTTGAAGTCGGGGGTTCACATCATACGCAGTATTTT
>TRBJ1-2|few|TRBV5-1|NA
CASSAPKGYGYTF
TGCGCCAGCAGCGCTCCCAAGGGCTATGGCTACACCTTC
>TRBJ2-6|NA|TRBV6-5|NA
CASSYGRSGANVLTF
TGTGCCAGCAGTTACGGAAGGTCTGGGGCCAACGTCCTGACTTTC
>TRBJ2-2|NA|TRBV13|TRBD1
CASSGTGGYTGELFF
TGTGCCAGCAGCGGGACAGGGGGATACACCGGGGAGCTGTTTTTT
>TRBJ1-4|NA|TRBV19|TRBD1
CAPGTGAEKLFF
TGTGCCCCGGGGACAGGGGCTGAAAAACTGTTTTTT
>TRBJ2-7|NA|TRBV7-6|TRBD1
CASSSRQGVLLEQYF
TGTGCCAGCAGCTCAAGACAGGGGGTCCTTCTCGAGCAGTACTTC
>TRBJ1-1|few|TRBV7-9|TRBD1
CASGQGYTEAFF
TGTGCCAGCGGACAGGGGTACACTGAAGCTTTCTTT
>TRBJ2-7|few|TRBV7-9|TRBD2
CASSSSGRAPYEYF
TGTGCCAGCAGCTCTAGCGGGAGGGCCCCGTACGAGTACTTC
>TRBJ2-7|NA|TRBV5-1|TRBD2
CASSLRGFGGGLQSGYEQYF
TGCGCCAGCAGCTTGCGGGGCTTCGGGGGAGGGTTACAAAGTGGTTACGAGCAGTACTTC
>TRBJ2-7|NA|TRBV21-1|NA
CASSKESSGCEQYF
TGTGCCAGCAGCAAAGAGAGTAGCGGGTGCGAGCAGTACTTC
>TRBJ2-5|many|TRBV7-9|NA
CASSLKGGETQYF
TGTGCCAGCAGCTTGAAAGGTGGGGAGACCCAGTACTTC
>TRBJ1-1|few|TRBV20-1|NA
CSARLDSWPEAFF
TGCAGTGCTAGACTGGACAGTTGGCCTGAAGCTTTCTTT
>TRBJ2-5|NA|TRBV4-1|NA
CASSQDLGTQYF
TGCGCCAGCAGCCAAGATCTAGGGACCCAGTACTTC
>TRBJ1-5|few|TRBV12-3/TRBV12-4|NA
CASRLTGNQPQHF
TGTGCCAGCAGACTGACAGGCAATCAGCCCCAGCATTTT
>TRBJ2-1|NA|TRBV11-2|NA
CASSLEPGLSSYNEQFF
TGTGCCAGCAGCTTAGAACCGGGACTGAGCTCCTACAATGAGCAGTTCTTC
>TRBJ2-3|NA|TRBV14|TRBD2
CASSQVVGLAATDTQYF
TGTGCCAGCAGCCAAGTCGTGGGACTAGCGGCCACAGATACGCAGTATTTT
>TRBJ2-7|few|TRBV6-1|TRBD2
CASVCIAGGQSEQYF
TGTGCCAGCGTCTGTATAGCGGGAGGGCAATCCGAGCAGTACTTC
>TRBJ2-7|few|TRBV18|NA
CASSPPGVPYEQYF
TGTGCCAGCTCACCACCGGGAGTCCCTTACGAGCAGTACTTC
>TRBJ2-3|NA|TRBV6-1|NA
CASIAVTIRTDTQYF
TGTGCCAGCATCGCCGTGACCATTCGCACAGATACGCAGTATTTT
>TRBJ2-1|once|TRBV5-5|NA
CASSWGGRGEEQFF
TGTGCCAGCAGCTGGGGGGGGCGCGGTGAGGAGCAGTTCTTC
>TRBJ2-2|NA|TRBV5-1|NA
CASSLSSGNTGELFF
TGCGCCAGCAGCTTGTCGAGTGGAAACACCGGGGAGCTGTTTTTT
>TRBJ2-7|NA|TRBV25-1|TRBD1
CASSDGDRGLVYEQYF
TGTGCCAGCAGTGATGGGGACAGGGGGCTCGTCTACGAGCAGTACTTC
>TRBJ2-1|NA|TRBV4-2|TRBD2
CASSQEAGGLSNEQFF
TGTGCCAGCAGCCAAGAAGCGGGAGGGCTTAGCAATGAGCAGTTCTTC
>TRBJ2-1|NA|TRBV5-5|NA
CASSLEGVPMFF
TGTGCCAGCAGCTTGGAGGGGGTCCCAATGTTCTTC
>TRBJ2-2|few|TRBV12-3/TRBV12-4|NA
CASRGWWGPGELFF
TGTGCCAGCAGGGGGTGGTGGGGGCCCGGGGAGCTGTTTTTT
>TRBJ2-7|NA|TRBV5-1|NA
CASSLVSVYEQYF
TGCGCCAGCAGCTTGGTTTCAGTGTACGAGCAGTACTTC
>TRBJ2-5|NA|TRBV10-3|NA
CAISPAEQETQYF
TGTGCCATCAGTCCAGCCGAACAAGAGACCCAGTACTTC